Presented here are 27 T cell receptor beta chains from one specimen sequenced in a study of blood T cell repertoires in COVID-19. The repertoire was sequenced with immunoSEQ multiplex PCR; TCRdb's copy has only in-frame clones and lacks some. The table records about 300,000 clones, around 88% of them present only once. Input material: peripheral blood. The receptors stem from a woman aged 25-40 years who had recovered from COVID-19.

The chain has TRBV28 and TRBJ2-1, with D possibly TRBD2 on 5 matching bases. This CDR3 contains 15 residues. V shed 3 bases and J shed 6 bases, with 15 bases lying between them. Germline lookup yields CDR1 MDHEN and CDR2 SYDVKM. CDR3 residues: CASSLIGPGSNEQFF. Here the CDR3 DNA reads TGTGCCAGCAGTTTGATCGGCCCGGGGAGCAATGAGCAGTTCTTC.

The rearrangement joins TRBV28 to TRBJ2-1, with 7 bases that match TRBD1. This CDR3 has 14 amino acids. The V segment lost 5 bases and the J segment 3 bases; nucleotides outside the gene matches: 4. The V gene's germline CDR1 is MDHEN and CDR2 SYDVKM. Written as DNA, the CDR3 is TGTGCCAGCAGTCTCGGGACAGACTACAATGAGCAGTTCTTC. It translates to CASSLGTDYNEQFF.

The rearrangement uses TRBV19 and TRBJ1-5; TRBD1 matches at 7 bases. V lost 4 bases to trimming and J lost 5 bases; unmatched junction nucleotides: 8. Per germline, CDR1 LNHDA and CDR2 SQIVND (reference sequence). The CDR3 consists of 15 residues. DNA for the CDR3: TGTGCCAGTAGTACGGCGACAGGGCTGGATCAGCCCCAGCATTTT. Protein sequence: CASSTATGLDQPQHF.

V is TRBV3-1 (or the pseudogene TRBV3-2) and J is TRBJ2-6; a weak D match, TRBD1 (7 bases). The V gene lost 1 base and the J gene lost 0 bases, with 10 bases spanning the gap. Per the germline V gene, CDR1 is LGHDT and CDR2 is YNNKEL (reference sequence). This CDR3 spans 17 amino acids. CDR3 in DNA: TGTGCCAGCAGCCAAGGACAGGGACTCTCTGGGGCCAACGTCCTGACTTTC. It is translated as CASSQGQGLSGANVLTF.

The chain employs TRBV5-1 and TRBJ2-7, with a weak D call TRBD2 (6 bases). Germline values: CDR1 SGHRS, CDR2 YFSETQ. The CDR3 runs to 15 residues. The V gene lost 3 bases and the J gene lost 2 bases, with 15 bases spanning the gap. The CDR3 sequence is CASSWGTVRTYEQYF. The CDR3 nucleotides read TGCGCCAGCAGCTGGGGGACTGTTAGGACCTACGAGCAGTACTTC.

This clone was seen a single time. This chain connects TRBV27 to TRBJ1-5; tentatively, D is TRBD1 (5 bases). This CDR3 has 15 amino acids. CDR1 and CDR2 (germline): MNHEY, SMNVEV (reference sequence). V shed 2 bases and J shed 2 bases, with 10 bases lying between them. CDR3 coding DNA: TGTGCCAGCAGTTTACAGGGTACGGGCAATCAGCCCCAGCATTTT. Encoded protein: CASSLQGTGNQPQHF.

The CDR3 protein is CASRPGGYSPLHF. The CDR3 nucleotides read TGTGCCAGCCGACCAGGGGGATATTCACCCCTCCACTTT. The genes are TRBV27 and TRBJ1-6, with 7 bases identical to TRBD1. V shed 8 bases and J 8 bases; nucleotides not matched to a gene: 6. Germline V CDR1 and CDR2: MNHEY, SMNVEV (reference sequence). The CDR3 consists of 13 residues.

The rearrangement links TRBV11-3 to TRBJ2-1; a weak D match, TRBD2 (5 bases). In germline, CDR1 is SGHNT, CDR2 YENEEA. V dropped 4 bases and J dropped 9 bases, with 13 bases sitting between them. The CDR3 is 13 amino acids. This CDR3 reads CASSSTGRAEQFF. The DNA for the CDR3 is TGTGCCAGCAGCTCTACCGGGCGGGCTGAGCAGTTCTTC.

This clone was seen a handful of times. This chain joins TRBV28 and TRBJ1-4; D not certain. From germline, CDR1 is MDHEN and CDR2 SYDVKM. Trimming shortened V by 3 bases and J by 4 bases, and 6 bases separated the two germline ends. The CDR3 spans 13 residues. CDR3 DNA: TGTGCCAGCAGTTTTCTAGTTAATGAAAAACTGTTTTTT. Its translation: CASSFLVNEKLFF.

The chain couples TRBV2 to TRBJ1-3; 7 positions agree with TRBD1. The J segment lost 1 base and the V segment lost 8 bases, leaving 8 bases of the junction unmatched. CDR1 SNHLY and CDR2 FYNNEI come from the germline V gene. This CDR3 has 15 residues. DNA of the CDR3: TGTGCCAGCGAGGACAGGATGATTTCTGGAAACACCATATATTTT. Translating it yields CASEDRMISGNTIYF.

The chain employs TRBV5-1 and TRBJ1-6; D remains unclear. V was cut by 6 bases and J by 8 bases, with 12 bases left in between. The CDR3 is 13 amino acids. The V gene's germline CDR1 is SGHRS and CDR2 YFSETQ. Here the CDR3 DNA reads TGCGCCAGCAAGCCTCGCGGTGATTCACCCCTCCACTTT. Its protein product is CASKPRGDSPLHF.

The chain couples TRBV6-6 to TRBJ1-3; D remains unclear. In germline, CDR1 is MNHNY, CDR2 SVGAGI (reference sequence). This CDR3 spans 14 amino acids. With 7 bases removed from V and 1 base from J, the gap between germline ends came to 11 bases. The CDR3 here is CASNPQVSGNTIYF. CDR3 in DNA: TGTGCCAGCAATCCCCAGGTATCTGGAAACACCATATATTTT.

The chain recombines TRBV6-5 with TRBJ2-2; possible D gene TRBD1, 6 bases. CDR1 and CDR2 (germline): MNHEY, SVGAGI. This CDR3 is built from 13 residues. Deletions cut 10 bases from V and 3 bases from J, with 12 bases between. CDR3 residues: CATFKGDTGELFF. The CDR3 region has the DNA TGTGCCACCTTTAAGGGGGACACCGGGGAGCTGTTTTTT.

The chain has TRBV19 and TRBJ2-7, with D maybe TRBD2 (5 bases). The germline gives CDR1 LNHDA, CDR2 SQIVND (reference sequence). Trimming cost V 4 bases and J 2 bases, with 21 bases left between them. The CDR3 runs to 17 residues. This chain's CDR3 is CASSKNGGSGETYEQYF. The CDR3 nucleotides read TGTGCCAGTAGTAAAAATGGAGGATCCGGGGAAACCTACGAGCAGTACTTC.

The rearrangement joins TRBV4-3 to TRBJ2-5; 7 bases agree with TRBD1. CDR3 length: 14 amino acids. Germline V gives CDR1 LGHNA, CDR2 YSLEER. V lost 8 bases, J lost 2 bases, and 8 bases stayed unmatched. Here the CDR3 DNA reads TGCGCCAGCCCCCGGGACAGAGAACAAGAGACCCAGTACTTC. It yields the protein CASPRDREQETQYF.

Worth noting for this clone: This CDR3 is also generated by other DNA sequences in the sample. The gene calls are TRBV4-3 and TRBJ2-1; the match to TRBD2 covers 9 bases. CDR1 LGHNA and CDR2 YSLEER come from the germline V gene. Trimming cost V 2 bases and J 5 bases; bases outside gene matches: 4. The CDR3 extends over 15 amino acids. CDR3 protein: CASSQTSGGNNEQFF. CDR3 bases: TGCGCCAGCAGCCAAACAAGCGGGGGGAACAATGAGCAGTTCTTC.

This rearrangement joins TRBV7-9 to TRBJ2-7; 7 bases align to TRBD1. J gave up 2 bases and V 5 bases, and 12 bases lay outside the gene matches. CDR1 is SEHNR and CDR2 is FQNEAQ in the germline V gene (reference sequence). The CDR3 has 16 amino acids. Here the CDR3 reads CASSRLPGQQTYEQYF. The CDR3 DNA reads TGTGCCAGCAGCCGTCTTCCGGGACAGCAAACCTACGAGCAGTACTTC.

This clone was detected a few times. The gene calls are TRBV27 and TRBJ1-2; the match to TRBD1 covers 7 bases. J was trimmed by 6 bases and V by 6 bases; bases with no gene match: 7. Germline lookup yields CDR1 MNHEY and CDR2 SMNVEV (reference sequence). CDR3 length: 13 residues. CDR3 DNA sequence: TGTGCCAGCAGGCCACAGGGGTTGAATGGCTACACCTTC. Amino acids: CASRPQGLNGYTF.

This rearrangement joins TRBV24-1 to TRBJ2-3; TRBD1 matches 10 bases. V was pared by 4 bases and J by 12 bases, with 6 bases of the junction left unmatched. The CDR3 length is 13 residues. Germline V CDR1 and CDR2: KGHDR, SFDVKD. CDR3 sequence: CATSEAGTGEQYF. The CDR3 DNA follows: TGTGCCACCAGTGAGGCCGGGACAGGGGAACAGTATTTT.

The count of this clone is one. The chain uses TRBV9 and TRBJ2-3; TRBD2 aligns across 8 bases. The length of the CDR3 is 16 residues. Germline V CDR1 and CDR2: SGDLS, YYNGEE. Trimming took 2 bases from V and 0 from J; bases not matched to a gene: 5. CDR3 amino acids: CASSVDSGVSTDTQYF. The CDR3 DNA is TGTGCCAGCAGCGTGGATAGCGGGGTTAGCACAGATACGCAGTATTTT.

The CDR3 protein is CASRRLAGDNEQFF. The CDR3 coding sequence is TGTGCCAGCAGAAGACTAGCGGGAGACAATGAGCAGTTCTTC. The chain joins TRBV6-5 to TRBJ2-1, with 12 bases matching TRBD2. The germline V gene encodes CDR1 MNHEY and CDR2 SVGAGI. The CDR3 is 14 residues long. The trim removed 6 bases at V and 5 bases at J, leaving 2 bases unmatched.

V gene TRBV29-1 combines with J gene TRBJ2-7, with TRBD1 identical over 7 bases. J gave up 4 bases and V 1 base, and 1 base lay outside the gene matches. The CDR3 has 12 amino acids. Germline CDR1 reads SQVTM; CDR2 reads ANQGSEA. The CDR3 DNA reads TGCAGCGTTGAAGTCAGGGGGTACGAGCAGTACTTC. This sequence encodes CSVEVRGYEQYF.

J is TRBJ2-3 and V is TRBV5-1; 12 nucleotides line up with TRBD2. This CDR3 is 16 amino acids long. Germline V lookup: CDR1 SGHRS, CDR2 YFSETQ. J gave up 4 bases and V 1 base, and 4 bases lay outside the gene matches. This CDR3 is CASSLTSGGMSDTQYF. CDR3 sequence (DNA): TGCGCCAGCAGCTTGACTAGCGGGGGGATGTCAGATACGCAGTATTTT.

This chain joins TRBV3-1 (or the pseudogene TRBV3-2) and TRBJ2-3, with 10 nucleotides matching TRBD2. V was clipped by 4 bases and J by 2 bases; unmatched bases: 12. From germline, CDR1 is LGHDT and CDR2 YNNKEL (reference sequence). This CDR3 has 18 amino acids. As DNA, the CDR3 is TGTGCCAGCAGCCTAAGGGGGGCTAGCGGGGGTCACACAGATACGCAGTATTTT. It codes for CASSLRGASGGHTDTQYF.

This clone was seen once. Other DNA sequences in this sample translate to the same CDR3. V is TRBV2 and J is TRBJ2-7; D not certain. The CDR3 runs to 11 residues. Germline V gene sequence: CDR1 SNHLY, CDR2 FYNNEI. The V gene lost 5 bases and the J gene lost 4 bases, with 6 bases spanning the gap. CDR3 amino acids: CASSYSYEQYF. CDR3 DNA sequence: TGTGCCAGCAGTTACAGTTACGAGCAGTACTTC.

A word on this clone: Germline is not matched at one junction end, which may reflect a read error. V gene TRBV28 combines with J gene TRBJ1-4; 8 nucleotides line up with TRBD1. The germline V gene encodes CDR1 MDHEN and CDR2 SYDVKM. The CDR3 is made up of 15 amino acids. The DNA of the CDR3 is TGTGCCAGCAGTTTATGGACAGGGGCTAACGAAAAACTGTTTTTT. Translating it yields CASSLWTGANEKLFF.

CDR3 sequence: CASSQEPRTSGTDTQYF. Written as DNA, the CDR3 is TGTGCCAGCAGCCAAGAACCGCGGACTAGCGGCACAGATACGCAGTATTTT. The chain recombines TRBV4-2 with TRBJ2-3, with TRBD2 matching over 9 bases. Germline CDR1 reads LGHNA; CDR2 reads YNFKEQ. The CDR3 runs to 17 residues. V gave up 0 bases and J gave up 1 base; unmatched junction bases: 5.